The TCR beta chain described here comes from a study of blood T cell repertoires in COVID-19. Across the study: The United States, Italy and Spain provided the acute and convalescent COVID-19 samples.

Study processing details: Estimated nucleated cell counts came from reference gene primer amplification. Using immunoSEQ multiplex PCR, the repertoire was profiled, and TCRdb retains in-frame clones only, with some absent. The V and J calls and clone size are taken from that table; D and trimming were inferred from the DNA. The sample consists of fewer than 250,000 clones, under 85% of them appearing once. V was clipped by 8 bases and J by 6 bases, with 20 bases between them. The CDR3 consists of 14 residues. Germline-derived CDR1 and CDR2 are MNHEY and SVGAGI. This TCR derives from a human donor in a cohort sampled during active COVID-19. The sample taken for sequencing was peripheral blood. The chain employs TRBV6-5 and TRBJ2-7, with D tentatively TRBD2 (5 bases). This chain's CDR3 is CASGSGLFGGEQYF. DNA of the CDR3: TGTGCCAGCGGTTCCGGGCTATTTGGAGGCGAGCAGTACTTC.